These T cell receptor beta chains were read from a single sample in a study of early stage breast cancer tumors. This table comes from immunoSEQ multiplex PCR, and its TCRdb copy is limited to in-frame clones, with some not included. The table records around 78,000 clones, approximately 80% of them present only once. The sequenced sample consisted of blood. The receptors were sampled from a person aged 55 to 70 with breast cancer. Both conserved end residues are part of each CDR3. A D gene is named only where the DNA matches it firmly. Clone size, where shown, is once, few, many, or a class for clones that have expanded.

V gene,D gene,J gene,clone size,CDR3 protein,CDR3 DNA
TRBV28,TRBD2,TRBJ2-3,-,CASSPPGGGSDTQYF,TGTGCCAGCAGCCCCCCCGGGGGGGGCTCGGATACGCAGTATTTT
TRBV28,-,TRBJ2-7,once,CASNSPRATSYEQYF,TGTGCCAGCAATTCCCCCAGGGCCACCTCCTACGAGCAGTACTTC
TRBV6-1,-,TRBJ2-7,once,CASSDPGRAEQYF,TGTGCCAGCAGTGACCCCGGTCGTGCCGAGCAGTACTTC
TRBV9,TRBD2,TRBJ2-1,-,CASSVDSLTSGRGRGYNEQFF,TGTGCCAGCAGCGTCGACTCCTTGACTAGCGGGAGGGGGAGGGGCTACAATGAGCAGTTCTTC
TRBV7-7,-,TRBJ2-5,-,CASSPGGGRETQYF,TGTGCTAGCAGCCCGGGAGGGGGCAGAGAGACCCAGTACTTC
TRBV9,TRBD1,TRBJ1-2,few,CASSSGQGYGYTF,TGTGCCAGCAGCTCAGGACAGGGTTATGGCTACACCTTC
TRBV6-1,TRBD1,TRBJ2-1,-,CASGRGGQGNNEQFF,TGTGCCAGCGGACGTGGAGGACAGGGGAACAATGAGCAGTTCTTC
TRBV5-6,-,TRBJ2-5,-,CASSLVDGKQETQYF,TGTGCCAGCAGCTTGGTGGACGGAAAGCAAGAGACCCAGTACTTC
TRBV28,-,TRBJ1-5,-,CASSTLRGGGQPQHF,TGTGCCAGCAGTACCCTCAGGGGCGGCGGTCAGCCCCAGCATTTT
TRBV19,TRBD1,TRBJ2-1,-,CASSIAGQGGNEQFF,TGTGCCAGTAGTATAGCGGGACAGGGGGGCAATGAGCAGTTCTTC
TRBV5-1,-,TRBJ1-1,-,CASSPRAGLDKNTEAFF,TGCGCCAGCAGCCCCCGGGCAGGGCTCGATAAGAACACTGAAGCTTTCTTT
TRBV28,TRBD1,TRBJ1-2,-,CASSYRGRGYTF,TGTGCCAGCAGTTACAGGGGGCGAGGCTACACCTTC
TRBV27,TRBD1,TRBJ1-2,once,CASGLRGPNYGYTF,TGTGCCAGCGGACTCAGGGGGCCAAACTATGGCTACACCTTC
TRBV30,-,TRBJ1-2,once,CAWSRGAGKPQINYGYTF,TGTGCCTGGAGTAGAGGGGCGGGAAAACCCCAAATTAACTATGGCTACACCTTC
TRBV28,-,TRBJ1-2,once,CASSLTPPLYGYTF,TGTGCCAGCAGTTTAACCCCACCCCTCTATGGCTACACCTTC
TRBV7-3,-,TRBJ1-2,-,CASSSAGGGGYTF,TGTGCCAGCAGCTCCGCCGGGGGGGGTGGCTACACCTTC
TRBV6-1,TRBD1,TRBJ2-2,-,CASSATGARTGELFF,TGTGCCAGCAGTGCCACAGGGGCTCGGACCGGGGAGCTGTTTTTT
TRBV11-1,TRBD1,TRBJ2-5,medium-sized,CASTGGIETQYF,TGTGCTTCGACAGGGGGTATAGAGACCCAGTACTTC
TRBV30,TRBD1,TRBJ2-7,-,CAWSVLRGQRAYEQYF,TGTGCCTGGAGTGTACTACGGGGACAGAGGGCATACGAGCAGTACTTC
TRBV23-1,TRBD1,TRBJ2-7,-,CASSPWTGTYEQYF,TGCGCCAGCAGTCCGTGGACAGGGACCTACGAGCAGTACTTC
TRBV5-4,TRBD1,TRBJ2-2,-,CASSWRTGDTGELFF,TGTGCCAGCAGCTGGAGGACAGGGGATACCGGGGAGCTGTTTTTT
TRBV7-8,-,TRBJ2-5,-,CASSLDRQETQYF,TGTGCCAGCAGCTTAGACAGACAAGAGACCCAGTACTTC
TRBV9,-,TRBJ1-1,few,CASSVGGTPNTEAFF,TGTGCCAGCAGCGTAGGAGGGACCCCGAACACTGAAGCTTTCTTT
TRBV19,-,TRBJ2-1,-,CASSMTSSYNEQFF,TGTGCCAGTAGTATGACAAGCTCCTACAATGAGCAGTTCTTC
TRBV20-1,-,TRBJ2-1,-,CSASYGNEQFF,TGCAGTGCCTCCTACGGGAATGAGCAGTTCTTC
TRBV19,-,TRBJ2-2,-,CASSFTWAGELFF,TGTGCCAGTAGTTTCACTTGGGCCGGGGAGCTGTTTTTT
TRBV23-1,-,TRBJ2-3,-,CASSQSSRDGADTQYF,TGCGCCAGCAGTCAATCGTCCCGGGATGGCGCAGATACGCAGTATTTT
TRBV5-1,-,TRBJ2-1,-,CASSIREAYNEQFF,TGCGCCAGCAGCATCAGGGAGGCTTACAATGAGCAGTTCTTC
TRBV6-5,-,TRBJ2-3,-,CASTGIADTQYF,TGTGCCAGCACAGGGATCGCAGATACGCAGTATTTT
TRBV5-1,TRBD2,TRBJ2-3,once,CASSAGAQRGGTDTQYF,TGCGCCAGCAGCGCTGGAGCGCAGCGGGGGGGCACAGATACGCAGTATTTT
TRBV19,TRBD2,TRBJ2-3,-,CASSMASGTDTQYF,TGTGCCAGTAGTATGGCTAGCGGTACAGATACGCAGTATTTT
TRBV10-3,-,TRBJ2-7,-,CAINRGNEQYF,TGTGCCATCAATAGGGGTAACGAGCAGTACTTC
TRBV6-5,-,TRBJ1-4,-,CASSYSGATNEKLFF,TGTGCCAGCAGTTACTCGGGGGCAACTAATGAAAAACTGTTTTTT